This T cell receptor beta chain is from a study of blood T cell repertoires in COVID-19. Study details: The United States, Italy and Spain were the sources of the acute and convalescent COVID-19 samples. Sources were T cells, B-cell-depleted T cells, or PBMCs; the material itself was cDNA or gDNA.

Authors' analysis steps: Estimation of nucleated cell counts relied on the amplification of reference gene primers. Sequenced by immunoSEQ multiplex PCR; TCRdb stores in-frame clones only, minus some. V and J calls and clone size are given by that table; D and trimming were obtained from the DNA. This sample has 80,000 to 130,000 clones, with 88% found just once. V lost 6 bases and J lost 0; bases outside the gene matches: 7. The CDR3 covers 16 residues. Germline V lookup: CDR1 MDHEN, CDR2 SYDVKM. The gene calls are TRBV28 and TRBJ1-4; TRBD1 aligns across 7 bases. The clonotype comes from a woman aged 60-70 years with acute or convalescent COVID-19. The sequencing sample was made of peripheral blood. The CDR3 spells CASSLGGLATNEKLFF. CDR3 nucleotide sequence: TGTGCCAGCAGCCTAGGGGGCCTCGCAACTAATGAAAAACTGTTTTTT.